Detailed here is one T cell receptor (beta chain). Its antigen is not identified. A single record per CDR3 protein comes from TCRdb applying MiXCR to the reads. The sample holds roughly 180,000 distinct CDR3 sequences, approximately 18% seen once. The data were obtained in a study of T cell repertoires in cytomegalovirus infection. Study information: Matching HLA type and CMV infection were both indicated by public TCR beta signatures.

This CDR3 is 15 amino acids long. V dropped 4 bases and J dropped 3 bases, with 14 bases sitting between them. Per germline, CDR1 SGHRS and CDR2 YFSETQ. General study results and limits: Identification of carriers of CMV plus the relevant HLA was achieved through cumulative public TCR beta family frequency. The ex vivo response showed dominance by HLA-C-restricted CMV-specific TCR beta clonotypes.

This TCR was sampled from a human donor in good health (CMV status not recorded). Some clones in this sample may be carry-over from other donors' samples. V and J are TRBV5-1 and TRBJ2-1; D call uncertain. Sequencing input: CD8+ T cells from PBMCs. This chain's CDR3 is CASSPDPQYYNEQFF. In DNA form, the CDR3 reads TGCGCCAGCAGCCCGGACCCGCAGTACTACAATGAGCAGTTCTTC.